Below, one T cell receptor (beta chain) is given with its context. Its specificity is not known. The sample comes from a study of T cells in Graves' hyperthyroidism and ophthalmopathy. Findings and limits, study-wide: Most clonotypes expanded in thyroid above 0.001 were likewise present in blood.

RNA transcripts yielded amplified TCR beta CDR3 regions. Using the HTBI primer set, a first-round RT-PCR was run on the TCR CDR3. TCRdb called the multiplex PCR reads again in MiXCR, with one record for every CDR3 protein. The data contain 450,000 to 700,000 distinct CDR3 sequences, 46% of them singletons. The sequence derives from an adult woman with Graves' disease, either hyperthyroidism or ophthalmopathy (not recorded which). Sequencing used peripheral blood or thyroid tissue (not recorded which).

The CDR3 spells CASSPGAGQPQHF. DNA for the CDR3: TGTGCCAGCAGCCCAGGAGCAGGGCAGCCCCAGCATTTT. The chain has TRBV4-2 and TRBJ1-5; the D gene is possibly TRBD1 (5 bases). Germline CDR1 LGHNA, CDR2 YNFKEQ. The CDR3 is 13 amino acids. Deletions cut 4 bases from V and 7 bases from J, with 11 bases between.